These T cell receptor beta chains were read from a single sample in a study of blood T cell repertoires in COVID-19. TCRdb's table, derived via immunoSEQ multiplex PCR, lists solely in-frame clones and lacks some. In the table there are over 300,000 clones, approximately 85% of which are singletons. Material for sequencing was peripheral blood. The receptors come from a woman aged 50 to 65 with acute or convalescent COVID-19. The CDR3 runs from the conserved cysteine through the conserved F or W. D genes are given only for firm matches. Rows may omit the clone size; those that give it use once, few, many or a size class.

clone_size j_call d_call v_call cdr3_aa cdr3_nt
- TRBJ2-1 - TRBV24-1 CATSNLGEAHNEQFF TGTGCCACCAGTAATTTAGGGGAGGCCCACAATGAGCAGTTCTTC
- TRBJ1-2 - TRBV2 CASSVRGRDYGYTF TGTGCCAGCAGTGTCCGAGGCCGTGACTATGGCTACACCTTC
- TRBJ1-5 - TRBV21-1 CASSNGRGQPQHF TGTGCCAGCAGCAATGGGCGGGGTCAGCCCCAGCATTTT
- TRBJ1-2 - TRBV19 CASSIKERGYTF TGTGCCAGTAGTATAAAGGAGCGTGGCTACACCTTC
- TRBJ2-7 TRBD1 TRBV19 CASSTRGLEQYF TGTGCCAGTAGTACCAGGGGGCTCGAGCAGTACTTC
- TRBJ2-2 TRBD1 TRBV28 CASRLGTGTGELFF TGTGCCAGCAGACTTGGGACAGGCACCGGGGAGCTGTTTTTT
- TRBJ2-7 TRBD2 TRBV6-4 CASSSSGGNYEQYF TGTGCCAGCAGCTCTAGCGGGGGGAACTACGAGCAGTACTTC
- TRBJ2-1 - TRBV6-5 CASSPDRLLTRQFF TGTGCCAGCAGTCCCGACCGCTTACTAACCCGGCAGTTCTTC
- TRBJ2-3 TRBD1 TRBV19 CASSRGTGFTDTQYF TGTGCCAGTAGTAGGGGGACAGGGTTCACAGATACGCAGTATTTT
- TRBJ2-3 - TRBV7-9 CASSLYAASTDTQYF TGTGCCAGCAGCTTATATGCGGCCAGCACAGATACGCAGTATTTT
- TRBJ2-7 TRBD1 TRBV2 CASSEGQGEQYF TGTGCCAGCAGTGAGGGACAGGGAGAGCAGTACTTC
- TRBJ2-1 TRBD2 TRBV7-2 CASSLRTSGNEQFF TGTGCCAGCAGCTTAAGGACTAGCGGGAATGAGCAGTTCTTC
- TRBJ1-1 - TRBV5-4 CASSLTGIGFAEAFF TGTGCCAGCAGCTTGACAGGGATCGGTTTCGCTGAAGCTTTCTTT
- TRBJ2-7 TRBD1 TRBV27 CASSRDRGGYEQYF TGTGCCAGCAGTCGAGACAGGGGTGGCTACGAGCAGTACTTC
- TRBJ2-1 TRBD2 TRBV7-3 CASSPGKEGAGGWNEQFF TGTGCCAGCAGCCCAGGGAAGGAGGGAGCGGGAGGATGGAATGAGCAGTTCTTC
- TRBJ2-7 - TRBV4-3 CASSQELGQGNEQYF TGCGCCAGCAGCCAAGAGTTGGGACAAGGGAACGAGCAGTACTTC
- TRBJ1-1 - TRBV5-4 CASSYTENTEAFF TGTGCCAGCAGCTACACAGAGAACACTGAAGCTTTCTTT
- TRBJ2-1 TRBD2 TRBV15 CATSKGGRSYNEQFF TGTGCCACCAGCAAGGGCGGGAGATCCTACAATGAGCAGTTCTTC
- TRBJ2-3 TRBD1 TRBV4-1 CASSADREDTQYF TGCGCCAGCAGCGCCGACAGGGAAGATACGCAGTATTTT
- TRBJ1-1 - TRBV6-5 CASTRQRNTEAFF TGTGCCAGCACCCGACAGAGGAACACTGAAGCTTTCTTT
- TRBJ1-5 - TRBV2 CASRLVVGQPQHF TGTGCCAGCAGACTAGTGGTGGGTCAGCCCCAGCATTTT
- TRBJ1-1 TRBD1 TRBV18 CASSPPGQMNTEAFF TGTGCCAGCTCACCACCGGGACAGATGAACACTGAAGCTTTCTTT
- TRBJ2-3 TRBD2 TRBV7-2 CASSLGGRGDTQYF TGTGCCAGCAGCTTAGGCGGGAGGGGAGATACGCAGTATTTT
few TRBJ2-2 TRBD2 TRBV18 CASSPVAGAFIAGELFF TGTGCCAGCTCACCGGTAGCGGGAGCTTTTATCGCCGGGGAGCTGTTTTTT